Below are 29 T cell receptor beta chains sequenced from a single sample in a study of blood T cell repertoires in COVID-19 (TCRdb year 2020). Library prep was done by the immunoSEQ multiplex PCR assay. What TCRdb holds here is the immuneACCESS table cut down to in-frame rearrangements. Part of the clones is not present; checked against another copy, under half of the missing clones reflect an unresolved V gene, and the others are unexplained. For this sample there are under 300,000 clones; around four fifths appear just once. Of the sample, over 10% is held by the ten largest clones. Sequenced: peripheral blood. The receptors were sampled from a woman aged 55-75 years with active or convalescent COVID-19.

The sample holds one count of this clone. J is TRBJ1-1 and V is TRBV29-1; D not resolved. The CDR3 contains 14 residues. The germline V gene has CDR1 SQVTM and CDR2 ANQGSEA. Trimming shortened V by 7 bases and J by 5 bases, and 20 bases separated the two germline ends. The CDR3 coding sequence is TGCAGCGCTACTTCGGACGTAGGGAGAACTGAAGCTTTCTTT. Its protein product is CSATSDVGRTEAFF.

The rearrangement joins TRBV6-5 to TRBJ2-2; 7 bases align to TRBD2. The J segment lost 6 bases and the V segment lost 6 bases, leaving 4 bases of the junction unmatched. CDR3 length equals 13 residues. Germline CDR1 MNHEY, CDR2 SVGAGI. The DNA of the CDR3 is TGTGCCAGCAGCCGCGGGGGACCCGGGGAGCTGTTTTTT. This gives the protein CASSRGGPGELFF.

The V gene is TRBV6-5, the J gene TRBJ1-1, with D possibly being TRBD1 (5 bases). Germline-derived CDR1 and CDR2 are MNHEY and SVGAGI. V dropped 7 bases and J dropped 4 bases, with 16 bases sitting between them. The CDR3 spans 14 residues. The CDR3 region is CASKLGGVLTEAFF. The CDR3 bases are TGTGCCAGCAAGTTGGGAGGGGTTCTCACTGAAGCTTTCTTT.

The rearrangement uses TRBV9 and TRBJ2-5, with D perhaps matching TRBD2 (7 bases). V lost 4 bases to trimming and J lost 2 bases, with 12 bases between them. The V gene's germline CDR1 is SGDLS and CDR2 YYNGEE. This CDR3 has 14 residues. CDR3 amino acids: CASSPRGAQETQYF. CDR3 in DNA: TGTGCCAGCAGCCCCCGGGGGGCACAAGAGACCCAGTACTTC.

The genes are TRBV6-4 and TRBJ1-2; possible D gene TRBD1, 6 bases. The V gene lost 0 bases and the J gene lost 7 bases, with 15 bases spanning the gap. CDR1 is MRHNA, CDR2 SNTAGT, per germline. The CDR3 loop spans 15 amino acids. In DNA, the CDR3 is TGTGCCAGCAGTGACTCGACCACAGGGTTCACTGGCTACACCTTC. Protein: CASSDSTTGFTGYTF.

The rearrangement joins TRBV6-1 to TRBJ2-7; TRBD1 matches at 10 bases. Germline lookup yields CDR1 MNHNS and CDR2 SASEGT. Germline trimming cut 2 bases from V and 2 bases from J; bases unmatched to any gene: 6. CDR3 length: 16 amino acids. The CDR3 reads CASSEFPGQGAYEQYF. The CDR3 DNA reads TGTGCCAGCAGTGAATTTCCCGGACAGGGGGCCTACGAGCAGTACTTC.

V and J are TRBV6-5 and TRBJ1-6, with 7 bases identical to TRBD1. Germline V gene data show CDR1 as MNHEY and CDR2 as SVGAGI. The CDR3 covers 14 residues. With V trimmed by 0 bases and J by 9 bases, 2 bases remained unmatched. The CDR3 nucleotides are TGTGCCAGCAGTTACTCCACAGGGGCTTCACCCCTCCACTTT. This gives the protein CASSYSTGASPLHF.

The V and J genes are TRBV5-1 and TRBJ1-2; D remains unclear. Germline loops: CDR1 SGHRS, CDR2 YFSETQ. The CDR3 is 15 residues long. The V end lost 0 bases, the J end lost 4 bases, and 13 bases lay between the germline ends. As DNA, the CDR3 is TGCGCCAGCAGCTTGGAGCCGGGGTCCTTCTATGGCTACACCTTC. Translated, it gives CASSLEPGSFYGYTF.

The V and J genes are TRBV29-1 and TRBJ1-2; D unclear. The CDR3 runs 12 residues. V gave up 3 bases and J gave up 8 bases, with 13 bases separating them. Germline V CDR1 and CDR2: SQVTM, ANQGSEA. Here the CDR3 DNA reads TGCAGCGTTGAGCGGCGTCCCTCCGGCTACACCTTC. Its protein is CSVERRPSGYTF.

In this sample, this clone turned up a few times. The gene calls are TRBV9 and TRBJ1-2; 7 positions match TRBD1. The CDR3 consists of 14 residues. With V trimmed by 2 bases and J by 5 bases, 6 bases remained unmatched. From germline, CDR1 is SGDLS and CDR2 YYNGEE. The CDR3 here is CASSVRGEEYGYTF. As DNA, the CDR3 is TGTGCCAGCAGCGTCAGGGGGGAGGAATATGGCTACACCTTC.

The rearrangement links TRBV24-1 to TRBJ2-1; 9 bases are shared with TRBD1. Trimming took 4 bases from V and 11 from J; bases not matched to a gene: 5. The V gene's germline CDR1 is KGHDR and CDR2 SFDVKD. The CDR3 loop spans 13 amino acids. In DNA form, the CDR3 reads TGTGCCACCAGTGAAGGGACAGGGATAAAGCAGTTCTTC. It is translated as CATSEGTGIKQFF.

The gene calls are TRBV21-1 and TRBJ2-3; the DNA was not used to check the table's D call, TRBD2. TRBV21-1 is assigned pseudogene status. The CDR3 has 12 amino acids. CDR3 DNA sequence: TGTGCCAGCACCCTCCCCCCAGATACGCAGTATTTT. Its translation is CASTLPPDTQYF.

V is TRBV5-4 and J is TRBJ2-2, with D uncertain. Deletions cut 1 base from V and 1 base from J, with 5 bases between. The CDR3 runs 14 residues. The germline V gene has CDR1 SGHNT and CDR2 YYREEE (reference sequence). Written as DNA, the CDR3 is TGTGCCAGCAGCTTGCCCGGGAACACCGGGGAGCTGTTTTTT. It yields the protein CASSLPGNTGELFF.

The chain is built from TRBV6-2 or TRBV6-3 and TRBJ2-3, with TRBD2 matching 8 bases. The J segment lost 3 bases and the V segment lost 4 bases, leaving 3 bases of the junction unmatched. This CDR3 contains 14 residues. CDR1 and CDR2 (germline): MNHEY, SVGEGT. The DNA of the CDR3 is TGTGCCAGCAGTTCCCGGGGGGGGACAGATACGCAGTATTTT. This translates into CASSSRGGTDTQYF.

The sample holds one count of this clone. The CDR3 DNA reads as TGCAGCGTTGAAAAAGGGGGCAGGGTGGCTGGCTACACCTTC. Residues: CSVEKGGRVAGYTF. V gene TRBV29-1 combines with J gene TRBJ1-2; 7 bases agree with TRBD1. Trimming took 2 bases from V and 7 from J; bases not matched to a gene: 10. Germline V lookup: CDR1 SQVTM, CDR2 ANQGSEA. CDR3 length: 14 amino acids.

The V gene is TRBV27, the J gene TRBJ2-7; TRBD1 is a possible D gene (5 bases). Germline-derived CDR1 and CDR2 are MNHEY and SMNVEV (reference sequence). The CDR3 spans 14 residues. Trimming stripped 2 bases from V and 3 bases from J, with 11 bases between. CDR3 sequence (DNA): TGTGCCAGCAGTTTAGGGCAGGGCTTCTACGAGCAGTACTTC. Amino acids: CASSLGQGFYEQYF.

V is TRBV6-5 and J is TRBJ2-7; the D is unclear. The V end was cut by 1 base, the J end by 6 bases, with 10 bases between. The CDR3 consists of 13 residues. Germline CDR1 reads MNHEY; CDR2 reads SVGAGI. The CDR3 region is CASSYYRWSEQYF. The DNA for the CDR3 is TGTGCCAGCAGTTACTACCGGTGGAGCGAGCAGTACTTC.

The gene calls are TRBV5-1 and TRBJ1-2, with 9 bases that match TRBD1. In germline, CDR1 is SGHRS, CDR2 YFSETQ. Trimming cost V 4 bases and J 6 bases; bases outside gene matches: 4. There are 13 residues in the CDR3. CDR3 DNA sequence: TGCGCCAGCAGCCGGGGACAGGGAGATGGCTACACCTTC. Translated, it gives CASSRGQGDGYTF.

The DNA for the CDR3 is TGCGCCAGCAGTCAATCGGGACAGGGGAACACTGAAGCTTTCTTT. Translated: CASSQSGQGNTEAFF. The V call is TRBV23-1, the J call TRBJ1-1; 9 bases agree with TRBD1. TRBV23-1 is an ORF for which the function is uncertain. The CDR3 spans 15 residues. J was trimmed by 1 base and V by 0 bases; bases with no gene match: 0.

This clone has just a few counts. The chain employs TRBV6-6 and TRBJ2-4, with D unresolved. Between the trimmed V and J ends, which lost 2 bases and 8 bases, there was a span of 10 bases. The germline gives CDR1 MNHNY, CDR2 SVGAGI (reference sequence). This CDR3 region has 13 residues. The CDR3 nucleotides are TGTGCCAGCAGTTACCGCCTTATAGACATTCAGTACTTC. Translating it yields CASSYRLIDIQYF.

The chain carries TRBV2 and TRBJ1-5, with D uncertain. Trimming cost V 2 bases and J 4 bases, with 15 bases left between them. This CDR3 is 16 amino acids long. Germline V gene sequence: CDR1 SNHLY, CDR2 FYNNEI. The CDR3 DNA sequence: TGTGCCAGCAGTGAATTAAGTTACGCCGGTAATCAGCCCCAGCATTTT. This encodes CASSELSYAGNQPQHF.

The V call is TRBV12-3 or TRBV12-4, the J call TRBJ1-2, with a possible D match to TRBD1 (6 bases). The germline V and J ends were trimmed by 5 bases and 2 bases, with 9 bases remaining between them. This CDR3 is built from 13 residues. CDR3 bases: TGTGCCAGCAGTGGGGACACAAACTATGGCTACACCTTC. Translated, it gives CASSGDTNYGYTF.

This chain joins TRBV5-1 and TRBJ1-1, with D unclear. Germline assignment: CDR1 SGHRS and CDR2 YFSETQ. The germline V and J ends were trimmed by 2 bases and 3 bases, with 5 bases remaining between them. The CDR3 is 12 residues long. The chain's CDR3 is CASSLTDTEAFF. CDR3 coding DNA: TGCGCCAGCAGCTTAACGGACACTGAAGCTTTCTTT.

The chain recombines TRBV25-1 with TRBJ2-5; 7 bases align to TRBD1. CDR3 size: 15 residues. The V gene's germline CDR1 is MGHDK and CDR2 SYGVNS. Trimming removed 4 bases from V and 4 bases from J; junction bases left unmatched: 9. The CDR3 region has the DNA TGTGCCAGCAGTGGATATAGAGGGGGCGGAGAGACCCAGTACTTC. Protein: CASSGYRGGGETQYF.

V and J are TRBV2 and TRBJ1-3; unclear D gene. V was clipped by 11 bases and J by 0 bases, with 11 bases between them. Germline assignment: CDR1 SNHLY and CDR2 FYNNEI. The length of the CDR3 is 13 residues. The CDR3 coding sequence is TGTGCCTCTGCGGGGAGCTCTGGAAACACCATATATTTT. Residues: CASAGSSGNTIYF.

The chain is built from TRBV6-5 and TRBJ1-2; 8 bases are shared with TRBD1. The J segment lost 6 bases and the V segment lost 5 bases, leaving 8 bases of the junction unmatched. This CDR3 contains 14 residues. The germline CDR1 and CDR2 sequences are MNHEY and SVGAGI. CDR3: CASSPDRGTNGYTF. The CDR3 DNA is TGTGCCAGCAGTCCCGACAGGGGAACCAATGGCTACACCTTC.

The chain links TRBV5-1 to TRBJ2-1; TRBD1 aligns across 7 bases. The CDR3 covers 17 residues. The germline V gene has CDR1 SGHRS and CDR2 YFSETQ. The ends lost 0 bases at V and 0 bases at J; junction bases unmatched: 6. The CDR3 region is CASSLEGDSSSYNEQFF. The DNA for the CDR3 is TGCGCCAGCAGCTTGGAGGGGGACAGTAGCTCCTACAATGAGCAGTTCTTC. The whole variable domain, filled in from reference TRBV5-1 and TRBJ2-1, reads KAGVTQTPRYLIKTRGQQVTLSCSPISGHRSVSWYQQTPGQGLQFLFEYFSETQRNKGNFPGRFSGRQFSNSRSEMNVSTLELGDSALYLCASSLEGDSSSYNEQFFGPGTRLTVL.

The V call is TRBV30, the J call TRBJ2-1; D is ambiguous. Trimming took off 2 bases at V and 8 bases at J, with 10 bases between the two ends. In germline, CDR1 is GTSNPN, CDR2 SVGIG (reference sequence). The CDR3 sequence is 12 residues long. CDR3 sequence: CAWSLTGHEQFF. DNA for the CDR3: TGTGCCTGGAGTTTGACGGGTCATGAGCAGTTCTTC.

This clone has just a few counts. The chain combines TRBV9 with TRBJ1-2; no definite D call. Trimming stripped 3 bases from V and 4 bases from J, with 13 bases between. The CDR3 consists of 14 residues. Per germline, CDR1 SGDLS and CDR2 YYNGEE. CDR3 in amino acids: CASSGMGEVYGYTF. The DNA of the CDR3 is TGTGCCAGCAGCGGTATGGGAGAGGTCTATGGCTACACCTTC.